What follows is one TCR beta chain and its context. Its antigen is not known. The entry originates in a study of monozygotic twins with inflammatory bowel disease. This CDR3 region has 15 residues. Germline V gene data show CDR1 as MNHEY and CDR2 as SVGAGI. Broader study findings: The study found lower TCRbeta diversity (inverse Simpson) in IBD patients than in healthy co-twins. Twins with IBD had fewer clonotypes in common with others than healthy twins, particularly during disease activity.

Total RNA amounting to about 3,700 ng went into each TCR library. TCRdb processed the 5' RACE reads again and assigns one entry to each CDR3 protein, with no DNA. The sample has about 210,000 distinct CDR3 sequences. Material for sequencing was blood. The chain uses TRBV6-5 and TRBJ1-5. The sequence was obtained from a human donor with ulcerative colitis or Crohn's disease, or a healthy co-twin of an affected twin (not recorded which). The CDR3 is CASSSTDGGNQPQHF.